The 7 T cell receptor beta chains given below trace back to one sample, sequenced in a study of T cell repertoires in cytomegalovirus infection. TCRdb fed the reads into MiXCR, producing one record per CDR3 protein. The sample records fewer than 850,000 distinct CDR3 sequences, about 28% being singletons. These TCRs' antigens remain unknown. Sequences were derived from cultured CD8+ T cells from PBMCs, sampled from culture after CMV antigen stimulation. The receptors come from a human donor in good health (CMV status not recorded). Some clones in this sample may be carry-over from other donors' samples.

This clonotype has at least ten counts. This chain connects TRBV7-6 to TRBJ1-2; 7 bases are a match to TRBD1. Trimming at V came to 5 bases and at J to 8 bases, leaving 11 bases not matched to a gene. The CDR3 totals 14 residues. CDR1 is SGHVS, CDR2 FNYEAQ, per germline. In DNA, the CDR3 is TGTGCCAGCAGCCTAGGTACAGGGGCTGGAGGCTACACCTTC. Its protein product is CASSLGTGAGGYTF.

This clonotype was found a few times. V usage is TRBV6-5 and J usage is TRBJ1-1; 7 bases agree with TRBD1. The germline CDR1 and CDR2 sequences are MNHEY and SVGAGI. This CDR3 has 17 amino acids. V lost 7 bases and J lost 1; bases outside the gene matches: 15. CDR3 region: CASTYTDRALANTEAFF. CDR3 in DNA: TGTGCCAGCACCTATACCGACAGGGCATTGGCGAACACTGAAGCTTTCTTT.

CDR3 protein: CASTSPGEGYEQYF. The CDR3 DNA reads TGTGCCAGCACCTCACCTGGGGAGGGTTACGAGCAGTACTTC. The genes are TRBV27 and TRBJ2-7, with 7 bases matching TRBD2. The CDR3 totals 14 residues. V lost 7 bases to trimming and J lost 4 bases; unmatched junction nucleotides: 10. Germline loops: CDR1 MNHEY, CDR2 SMNVEV (reference sequence).

The rearrangement joins TRBV4-3 to TRBJ1-2; 7 positions match TRBD1. The V and J ends lost 1 base and 4 bases, in that order; junction bases with no gene match: 12. Germline values: CDR1 LGHNA, CDR2 YSLEER. CDR3 size: 17 residues. DNA for the CDR3: TGCGCCAGCAGCCAAGCGGAAACAGGGGAAGAGAGCTATGGCTACACCTTC. This encodes CASSQAETGEESYGYTF.

This CDR3 is CASSSRERWNTEAFF. The CDR3 DNA reads as TGTGCCAGTAGTAGCAGGGAAAGATGGAACACTGAAGCTTTCTTT. The rearrangement links TRBV19 to TRBJ1-1, with D tentatively TRBD1 (5 bases). This CDR3 comprises 15 residues. V shed 4 bases and J shed 1 base, with 13 bases lying between them. The germline V gene encodes CDR1 LNHDA and CDR2 SQIVND (reference sequence).

The chain links TRBV28 to TRBJ2-2; 12 positions match TRBD2. This CDR3 has 16 amino acids. The ends lost 5 bases at V and 4 bases at J; junction bases unmatched: 5. CDR1 is MDHEN and CDR2 is SYDVKM in the germline V gene. CDR3 loop: CASSTLAGGITGELFF. CDR3 DNA: TGTGCCAGCAGTACTCTAGCGGGGGGGATCACCGGGGAGCTGTTTTTT.

The gene calls are TRBV27 and TRBJ2-3, with TRBD1 as a possible D gene (6 bases). CDR3 size: 13 residues. Germline V gives CDR1 MNHEY, CDR2 SMNVEV (reference sequence). Trimming left V 7 bases short and J 5 bases short, with 13 bases between. CDR3 sequence: CASTYRGGDTQYF. The DNA of the CDR3 is TGTGCCAGCACCTACCGAGGGGGAGATACGCAGTATTTT.